This T cell receptor (beta chain) was retrieved from a study of blood T cell repertoires in COVID-19. Study context: Researchers got acute and convalescent COVID-19 samples from the United States, Italy and Spain. In each case, the material was cDNA or gDNA derived from T cells, B-cell-depleted T cells, or PBMCs.

Only in-frame clones appear in the TCRdb table, and some are missing; sequencing was by immunoSEQ multiplex PCR. The table shows more than 65,000 clones, with over 60% occurring only once. The CDR3 has 14 amino acids. The ends were cut back, 5 bases at V and 8 bases at J, with 15 bases in the middle. Germline-derived CDR1 and CDR2 are LNHDA and SQIVND (reference sequence). This clone was detected many times. The chain recombines TRBV19 with TRBJ2-2, with a weak D call TRBD2 (6 bases). Sequences were obtained from peripheral blood. This receptor was taken from a woman at least 80 years old with active or convalescent COVID-19. CDR3 nucleotides: TGTGCCAGTAGTCCAGGGACTGTTAGAGGGGAGCTGTTTTTT. It is translated as CASSPGTVRGELFF.